A selection of T cell receptor beta chains follows, all from one sample in a study of beta chain features in type 1 diabetes. Sequencing used immunoSEQ multiplex PCR; TCRdb keeps in-frame clones, though not all of them. The data hold hundreds of thousands of clones, with 13% to 15% observed a single time. Material: naive CD4+ T cells from blood. Receptors originate from a woman in her thirties or forties in good health. The CDR3 runs from the conserved cysteine through the conserved F or W. The D gene is left open where the match is weak. Clone size appears in some rows only: once, few, many, or a class for an expanded clone.

j_gene: TRBJ1-3
d_gene: -
v_gene: TRBV18
abundance: few
CDR3aa: CASSRAGQNSGNTIYF
CDR3nt: TGTGCCAGCTCACGAGCGGGACAAAACTCTGGAAACACCATATATTTT

j_gene: TRBJ2-5
d_gene: -
v_gene: TRBV21-1
abundance: -
CDR3aa: CASTWTGRKTQYF
CDR3nt: TGTGCCAGCACCTGGACAGGGCGAAAGACCCAGTACTTC

j_gene: TRBJ1-4
d_gene: -
v_gene: TRBV7-2
abundance: few
CDR3aa: CASSFGGEKLFF
CDR3nt: TGTGCCAGCAGCTTCGGAGGTGAAAAACTGTTTTTT

j_gene: TRBJ2-3
d_gene: TRBD2
v_gene: TRBV7-2
abundance: -
CDR3aa: CADSGGPTDTQYF
CDR3nt: TGTGCCGATAGCGGGGGTCCCACAGATACGCAGTATTTT

j_gene: TRBJ2-7
d_gene: TRBD2
v_gene: TRBV29-1
abundance: few
CDR3aa: CSVATSATYEQYF
CDR3nt: TGCAGCGTTGCAACTAGCGCTACCTACGAGCAGTACTTC

j_gene: TRBJ2-7
d_gene: TRBD2
v_gene: TRBV7-2
abundance: few
CDR3aa: CASSFRSTGTSGYEQYF
CDR3nt: TGTGCCAGCAGCTTCCGTTCAACCGGGACTAGCGGTTACGAGCAGTACTTC

j_gene: TRBJ2-7
d_gene: -
v_gene: TRBV6-1
abundance: -
CDR3aa: CASSRTVSYEQYF
CDR3nt: TGTGCCAGCAGCAGGACAGTCTCCTACGAGCAGTACTTC

j_gene: TRBJ1-1
d_gene: -
v_gene: TRBV19
abundance: few
CDR3aa: CASSIDTKNTEAFF
CDR3nt: TGTGCCAGTAGTATTGACACCAAGAACACTGAAGCTTTCTTT

j_gene: TRBJ1-2
d_gene: -
v_gene: TRBV15
abundance: -
CDR3aa: CATSRDRGSGYTF
CDR3nt: TGTGCCACCAGCAGAGATAGGGGATCTGGCTACACCTTC

j_gene: TRBJ2-2
d_gene: -
v_gene: TRBV6-1
abundance: few
CDR3aa: CASSADRHTGELFF
CDR3nt: TGTGCCAGCAGTGCCGACAGACACACCGGGGAGCTGTTTTTT

j_gene: TRBJ1-1
d_gene: -
v_gene: TRBV25-1
abundance: few
CDR3aa: CASSELGGLSNTEAFF
CDR3nt: TGTGCCAGCAGTGAACTGGGGGGGTTGTCGAACACTGAAGCTTTCTTT

j_gene: TRBJ1-2
d_gene: TRBD1
v_gene: TRBV19
abundance: -
CDR3aa: CASSPRTGGAAGYTF
CDR3nt: TGTGCCAGTAGTCCCCGGACAGGGGGCGCAGCTGGCTACACCTTC

j_gene: TRBJ1-2
d_gene: TRBD1
v_gene: TRBV7-8
abundance: -
CDR3aa: CASSSGQGNYGYTF
CDR3nt: TGTGCCAGCAGCTCCGGACAGGGCAACTATGGCTACACCTTC

j_gene: TRBJ2-1
d_gene: TRBD2
v_gene: TRBV5-1
abundance: -
CDR3aa: CASSPRGLADNEQFF
CDR3nt: TGCGCCAGCAGCCCGAGGGGACTAGCGGACAATGAGCAGTTCTTC

j_gene: TRBJ1-1
d_gene: -
v_gene: TRBV7-2
abundance: -
CDR3aa: CASSFLRGKNTEAFF
CDR3nt: TGTGCCAGCAGCTTCCTCCGGGGGAAGAACACTGAAGCTTTCTTT

j_gene: TRBJ2-5
d_gene: TRBD1
v_gene: TRBV18
abundance: few
CDR3aa: CASSPRTGLETQYF
CDR3nt: TGTGCCAGCTCTCCTCGGACAGGGCTTGAGACCCAGTACTTC

j_gene: TRBJ2-3
d_gene: -
v_gene: TRBV7-2
abundance: few
CDR3aa: CASSPRTGTDTQYF
CDR3nt: TGTGCCAGCAGCCCACGGACTGGCACAGATACGCAGTATTTT

j_gene: TRBJ1-2
d_gene: -
v_gene: TRBV19
abundance: few
CDR3aa: CASRKLGEGGYTF
CDR3nt: TGTGCCTCCCGAAAGCTAGGGGAAGGCGGCTACACCTTC

j_gene: TRBJ1-6
d_gene: -
v_gene: TRBV7-9
abundance: many
CDR3aa: CASSRGSPLHF
CDR3nt: TGTGCCAGCAGCCGTGGCTCACCCCTCCACTTT

j_gene: TRBJ1-5
d_gene: TRBD1
v_gene: TRBV19
abundance: -
CDR3aa: CASRTGTGYGNQPQHF
CDR3nt: TGTGCCAGTAGGACCGGGACAGGGTACGGCAATCAGCCCCAGCATTTT

j_gene: TRBJ2-7
d_gene: TRBD1
v_gene: TRBV10-3
abundance: -
CDR3aa: CATLNSADRAYEQYF
CDR3nt: TGTGCCACCCTAAACTCGGCGGACAGGGCCTACGAGCAGTACTTC

j_gene: TRBJ2-7
d_gene: -
v_gene: TRBV6-5
abundance: -
CDR3aa: CASSYALETEQYF
CDR3nt: TGTGCCAGCAGTTACGCGCTAGAAACCGAGCAGTACTTC

j_gene: TRBJ2-7
d_gene: TRBD1
v_gene: TRBV29-1
abundance: few
CDR3aa: CSVRDSPYEQYF
CDR3nt: TGCAGCGTCAGGGACAGCCCCTACGAGCAGTACTTC

j_gene: TRBJ2-7
d_gene: TRBD2
v_gene: TRBV18
abundance: -
CDR3aa: CASTPGTSGGGNYEQYF
CDR3nt: TGTGCCAGCACACCCGGGACTAGCGGGGGGGGCAATTACGAGCAGTACTTC

j_gene: TRBJ1-5
d_gene: -
v_gene: TRBV27
abundance: few
CDR3aa: CASSLGGAEGNQPQHF
CDR3nt: TGTGCCAGCAGTTTGGGGGGGGCTGAGGGCAATCAGCCCCAGCATTTT

j_gene: TRBJ2-3
d_gene: -
v_gene: TRBV7-2
abundance: -
CDR3aa: CASSSSRGADTQYF
CDR3nt: TGTGCCAGCAGCTCAAGTCGGGGAGCAGATACGCAGTATTTT

j_gene: TRBJ2-7
d_gene: TRBD1
v_gene: TRBV6-1
abundance: -
CDR3aa: CASTIDREYEQYF
CDR3nt: TGTGCCAGCACCATAGACAGGGAATACGAGCAGTACTTC

j_gene: TRBJ1-4
d_gene: -
v_gene: TRBV5-1
abundance: few
CDR3aa: CASSLVAASVGELFF
CDR3nt: TGCGCCAGCAGCTTGGTGGCAGCCTCCGTAGGGGAACTGTTTTTT

j_gene: TRBJ2-5
d_gene: -
v_gene: TRBV6-6
abundance: few
CDR3aa: CASSYPSRQETQYF
CDR3nt: TGTGCCAGCAGTTACCCCTCGAGGCAAGAGACCCAGTACTTC

j_gene: TRBJ1-2
d_gene: -
v_gene: TRBV6-5
abundance: -
CDR3aa: CATIKNNYGYTF
CDR3nt: TGTGCCACTATCAAGAATAACTATGGCTACACCTTC

j_gene: TRBJ2-7
d_gene: -
v_gene: TRBV7-8
abundance: few
CDR3aa: CASSSESRAHYEQYF
CDR3nt: TGTGCCAGCAGCTCCGAGTCCAGGGCCCACTACGAGCAGTACTTC

j_gene: TRBJ1-5
d_gene: TRBD1
v_gene: TRBV2
abundance: few
CDR3aa: CASSEGQAYQPQHF
CDR3nt: TGTGCCAGCAGTGAGGGACAGGCTTATCAGCCCCAGCATTTT